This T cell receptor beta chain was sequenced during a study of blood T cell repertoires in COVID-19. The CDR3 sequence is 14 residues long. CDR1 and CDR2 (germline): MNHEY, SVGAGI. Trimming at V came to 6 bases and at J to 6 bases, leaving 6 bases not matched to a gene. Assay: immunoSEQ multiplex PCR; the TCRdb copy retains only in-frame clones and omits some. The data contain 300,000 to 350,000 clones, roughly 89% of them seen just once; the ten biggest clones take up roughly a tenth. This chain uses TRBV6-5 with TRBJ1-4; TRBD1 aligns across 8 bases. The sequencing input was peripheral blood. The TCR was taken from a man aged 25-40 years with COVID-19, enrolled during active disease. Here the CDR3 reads CASSHRGWDEKLFF. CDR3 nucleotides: TGTGCCAGCAGCCACAGGGGGTGGGATGAAAAACTGTTTTTT.